This TCR beta chain was observed in a study of CD8 T cells in Susac syndrome. RNA amounts of about 0.5 to 1 ug underwent reverse transcription with random hexamers. TCRdb analysed the immunoSEQ multiplex PCR reads with MiXCR anew, one entry per CDR3 protein. This sample carries about 190,000 distinct CDR3 sequences, around 95% of them seen once, and the ten largest clones take approximately 0.1%. CDR1 is DFQATT and CDR2 is SNEGSKA in the germline V gene (reference sequence). Trimming took 1 base from V and 4 from J, leaving 16 bases between them. The CDR3 consists of 15 residues. Sequencing was performed on CD4+ T cells from PBMCs. The V and J genes are TRBV20-1 and TRBJ2-5; a weak D match, TRBD2 (7 bases). The clonotype comes from a human donor in good health. In nucleotides, the CDR3 is TGCAGTGCTAGAGGACCGACGGGGGGCCTAGAGACCCAGTACTTC. Its protein is CSARGPTGGLETQYF.